Here is one T cell receptor beta chain with its context. This specimen comes from a study of beta chain features in type 1 diabetes. The CDR3 runs 12 residues. Trimming cost V 10 bases and J 2 bases, with 9 bases left between them. Germline loops: CDR1 ENHRY, CDR2 SYGVKD. Isolated RNA was reverse transcribed in full, so expressed TCRB transcripts were sequenced. Assay used: immunoSEQ multiplex PCR; TCRdb lists only in-frame clones, some missing. The table lists around 300,000 clones, about 8% of them singletons. Sequencing was performed on central memory CD4+ T cells from blood. This sequence joins TRBV10-3 and TRBJ1-5; weak D call: TRBD1 (6 bases). The TCR was taken from a woman younger than 35 in good health. The DNA for the CDR3 is TGTGCCAGCAGACAGGGCAATCAGCCCCAGCATTTT. Translated: CASRQGNQPQHF.